These T cell receptor beta chains were read from a single sample in a study of tumor-infiltrating lymphocytes in primary liver carcinoma. MiXCR was run by TCRdb on the multiplex PCR reads, yielding one entry per CDR3 protein. The table includes under 30,000 distinct CDR3 sequences, approximately 78% detected once. Sequenced sample: liver tumor tissue from sampling region 3. The receptors stem from a man in his forties with primary liver carcinoma and hepatitis B virus infection. The CDR3 runs from the conserved cysteine through the conserved F or W. The order of the fields is D gene, J gene, V gene, clone size, CDR3 DNA, CDR3 protein. A D gene is named only where the DNA matches it firmly. Clone size is shown for a subset of rows, as once, few, many or a class of expanded clone.

d_gene: -; j_gene: TRBJ1-6; v_gene: TRBV4-1; abundance: once; CDR3nt: TGCGCCAGCAGCAACCACCTACAGAAGGCGGATCCACCCCTCCACTTT; CDR3aa: CASSNHLQKADPPLHF
d_gene: -; j_gene: TRBJ2-3; v_gene: TRBV25-1; abundance: -; CDR3nt: TGTGCCAGCGGTGAAGGTTTGCGGAGCACAGATATGCAGTATTTT; CDR3aa: CASGEGLRSTDMQYF
d_gene: TRBD2; j_gene: TRBJ2-2; v_gene: TRBV12-3/TRBV12-4; abundance: once; CDR3nt: TGTGGGTTCGGGACTAGCGTCGCCGAGGAGCTGTTTTTT; CDR3aa: CGFGTSVAEELFF
d_gene: -; j_gene: TRBJ1-5; v_gene: TRBV28; abundance: -; CDR3nt: TGTGCCATCTCCACAGGGCCCCGTCGGTCCCAGCATTTT; CDR3aa: CAISTGPRRSQHF
d_gene: TRBD2; j_gene: TRBJ2-2; v_gene: TRBV4-2; abundance: medium-sized; CDR3nt: TGTGCCAGCAGCCAAAACCAAGGGACTAGCGGGGGGTACGGGGAGCTGTTTTTT; CDR3aa: CASSQNQGTSGGYGELFF
d_gene: TRBD2; j_gene: TRBJ2-7; v_gene: TRBV18; abundance: many; CDR3nt: TGTGCCAGCTCACGCTCTGGGGGGGACGAGCAGTACTTC; CDR3aa: CASSRSGGDEQYF
d_gene: -; j_gene: TRBJ2-7; v_gene: TRBV18; abundance: many; CDR3nt: TGTGCCAGCTCACCAATGGGCGAGCAGTACTTC; CDR3aa: CASSPMGEQYF
d_gene: -; j_gene: TRBJ1-4; v_gene: TRBV11-2; abundance: -; CDR3nt: TGTGGCAGCAGCTTAGAAGGATTCGCTAATGAAAAACTGTTTTTT; CDR3aa: CGSSLEGFANEKLFF
d_gene: -; j_gene: TRBJ2-7; v_gene: TRBV12-3/TRBV12-4; abundance: -; CDR3nt: TGTGCCAGCACCCCTGGTCTCTACGAGCAGTACTTC; CDR3aa: CASTPGLYEQYF
d_gene: -; j_gene: TRBJ1-1; v_gene: TRBV6-2/TRBV6-3; abundance: -; CDR3nt: TGTGCCAGCAGCCAAAGGGCGGGGAACACTGAAACTTTCTTT; CDR3aa: CASSQRAGNTETFF
d_gene: -; j_gene: TRBJ2-2; v_gene: TRBV28; abundance: -; CDR3nt: TGTGCTAGCCTTAGGGGGGCTCTGTCCGGGGAGCTGCTTTTT; CDR3aa: CASLRGALSGELLF
d_gene: -; j_gene: TRBJ1-5; v_gene: TRBV10-3; abundance: -; CDR3nt: TGTGCCATCAGTGAGTCTTGGCAGGATCAGTCCCACCATTTT; CDR3aa: CAISESWQDQSHHF
d_gene: -; j_gene: TRBJ2-7; v_gene: TRBV4-3; abundance: -; CDR3nt: TGCGTCAGCAGCCAAGATTTGGGCAGGACACCCTGCGAACAGTACTTC; CDR3aa: CVSSQDLGRTPCEQYF
d_gene: TRBD1; j_gene: TRBJ2-1; v_gene: TRBV7-9; abundance: few; CDR3nt: TGTGCCAGCAACGCGAGACAGGGTCACAATGAGCAGTTCTTC; CDR3aa: CASNARQGHNEQFF
d_gene: -; j_gene: TRBJ2-7; v_gene: TRBV29-1; abundance: -; CDR3nt: TGCAGCGTACGGGACGACACGAAGATGCAGTACTTC; CDR3aa: CSVRDDTKMQYF
d_gene: TRBD1; j_gene: TRBJ1-1; v_gene: TRBV29-1; abundance: -; CDR3nt: TGCAGCGCGCACAGGGGGAATGTGAACACTGGAGCTTTCTTT; CDR3aa: CSAHRGNVNTGAFF
d_gene: -; j_gene: TRBJ2-2; v_gene: TRBV6-1; abundance: -; CDR3nt: -; CDR3aa: CASSGSRGPPGSCFF
d_gene: TRBD1; j_gene: TRBJ1-1; v_gene: TRBV7-9; abundance: -; CDR3nt: TGTGTCTGCAACCGGACAGGGGGCACTGAAACTTTCTTT; CDR3aa: CVCNRTGGTETFF
d_gene: TRBD1; j_gene: TRBJ1-3; v_gene: TRBV4-1; abundance: -; CDR3nt: TGTGCCAGCAGCCAAAAGGGGACAGGGGTAAACACCATATATTTT; CDR3aa: CASSQKGTGVNTIYF
d_gene: TRBD2; j_gene: TRBJ2-1; v_gene: TRBV6-5; abundance: few; CDR3nt: TGTGCCAGCAGTTACTCGGATAGCGGGAGTCAAGTGCTGACCCAGTTCTTC; CDR3aa: CASSYSDSGSQVLTQFF
d_gene: TRBD1; j_gene: TRBJ1-2; v_gene: TRBV6-1; abundance: -; CDR3nt: TGTGCCGGCAGTCCGACAGGGGAAGGCTACACCTTC; CDR3aa: CAGSPTGEGYTF
d_gene: -; j_gene: TRBJ2-5; v_gene: TRBV11-2; abundance: -; CDR3nt: TGTGCTAGCACCTCTCTCGCACAAGAGATCCAGTACTTC; CDR3aa: CASTSLAQEIQYF
d_gene: -; j_gene: TRBJ1-3; v_gene: TRBV6-2/TRBV6-3; abundance: -; CDR3nt: TGTGCCAGGAGTTACCCGGGACCGTGGTTGGACACCATATATTTT; CDR3aa: CARSYPGPWLDTIYF
d_gene: -; j_gene: TRBJ2-2; v_gene: TRBV7-8; abundance: -; CDR3nt: TGCGCCAGCAGCATCACATCACAAGGACTCTTCATCGGGGAGCTGTTTTTT; CDR3aa: CASSITSQGLFIGELFF
d_gene: -; j_gene: TRBJ2-3; v_gene: TRBV6-2/TRBV6-3; abundance: -; CDR3nt: TGCGCCAGCAGATCATATGAGGAAATCGATATGCAGTATTTT; CDR3aa: CASRSYEEIDMQYF
d_gene: TRBD1; j_gene: TRBJ2-4; v_gene: TRBV6-1; abundance: medium-sized; CDR3nt: TGTGCCAGCAGGACCGGGACAGGGAGGGACATTCAGTACTTC; CDR3aa: CASRTGTGRDIQYF
d_gene: -; j_gene: TRBJ2-7; v_gene: TRBV28; abundance: -; CDR3nt: TGTGCCAGTAGTAACCAAGGGTATCAATACGAGCAGTACTTC; CDR3aa: CASSNQGYQYEQYF
d_gene: -; j_gene: TRBJ1-2; v_gene: TRBV11-2; abundance: -; CDR3nt: TGTTCCAACAGTGAACAGTATGGCTACACCTTC; CDR3aa: CSNSEQYGYTF
d_gene: TRBD1; j_gene: TRBJ2-6; v_gene: TRBV6-1; abundance: -; CDR3nt: TGTGCCAGCAGTCCCGGGACAGGGGCTGGGGCCAACGTCCTGAGTTTC; CDR3aa: CASSPGTGAGANVLSF
d_gene: -; j_gene: TRBJ2-1; v_gene: TRBV11-2; abundance: -; CDR3nt: TGTGCCAGCAGGGAGGGAGGGACAACCTCCTACAATGAGCAGTTCTTC; CDR3aa: CASREGGTTSYNEQFF
d_gene: -; j_gene: TRBJ2-1; v_gene: TRBV4-2; abundance: few; CDR3nt: TGTGCCAACAGCCAAGATGGGGTGAGGGAGGCGATCAATGAGCAGTTCTTC; CDR3aa: CANSQDGVREAINEQFF
d_gene: -; j_gene: TRBJ2-3; v_gene: TRBV7-9; abundance: many; CDR3nt: TGTGCCAGCAGCTTAGCGGCAGGACCCAGCACAGATACGCAGTATTTT; CDR3aa: CASSLAAGPSTDTQYF
d_gene: TRBD2; j_gene: TRBJ2-5; v_gene: TRBV11-2; abundance: once; CDR3nt: TGTGTCAGCTGCCAAAGTCCTGGCGGGGGGAAAGAAACACAGTACTTC; CDR3aa: CVSCQSPGGGKETQYF
d_gene: -; j_gene: TRBJ1-5; v_gene: TRBV10-3; abundance: -; CDR3nt: TGTGCCATCAGTGAGTCCTGGCAGGATCAGTCCCAGCATTTT; CDR3aa: CAISESWQDQSQHF
d_gene: -; j_gene: TRBJ2-6; v_gene: TRBV4-3; abundance: -; CDR3nt: TGCGCCAGCAGCCAAGTGGTAGGGGGGGCTATGGCCAACGTCCTGACTTTC; CDR3aa: CASSQVVGGAMANVLTF
d_gene: -; j_gene: TRBJ2-1; v_gene: TRBV6-6; abundance: many; CDR3nt: TGTGCCAGCAGTTACTTCAGAGACAATAAGCAGTTCTTC; CDR3aa: CASSYFRDNKQFF
d_gene: TRBD2; j_gene: TRBJ2-7; v_gene: TRBV2; abundance: once; CDR3nt: TGTGCCAACAGTGAAGTCCCAGCGGGATCCCACCACGAGCAGTACTTC; CDR3aa: CANSEVPAGSHHEQYF
d_gene: -; j_gene: TRBJ1-1; v_gene: TRBV10-3; abundance: many; CDR3nt: TGTGCCATCAGTGACCGCTACACGAACACTGAAGCTTTCTTT; CDR3aa: CAISDRYTNTEAFF
d_gene: -; j_gene: TRBJ1-6; v_gene: TRBV12-3/TRBV12-4; abundance: -; CDR3nt: TGTGCCAGCTCCGACATGGACGACTCACCACTCCACTTT; CDR3aa: CASSDMDDSPLHF
d_gene: -; j_gene: TRBJ1-5; v_gene: TRBV12-3/TRBV12-4; abundance: -; CDR3nt: -; CDR3aa: CTSSFGQGSDQPQLF
d_gene: -; j_gene: TRBJ2-7; v_gene: TRBV10-2; abundance: -; CDR3nt: TGCGCCAGCAGCCCTGGACGAGGGGCGATCTACGAGCAGTACTTC; CDR3aa: CASSPGRGAIYEQYF
d_gene: -; j_gene: TRBJ1-1; v_gene: TRBV6-5; abundance: -; CDR3nt: TGTGTCAGCAGTTATTCAGGGACTAACACTGAAGCTCTCTTT; CDR3aa: CVSSYSGTNTEALF
d_gene: -; j_gene: TRBJ2-7; v_gene: TRBV2; abundance: -; CDR3nt: TGTGCCAGCAGTGACGGTCCTAGGGGAGCCGAGCAGTACTTC; CDR3aa: CASSDGPRGAEQYF
d_gene: -; j_gene: TRBJ2-3; v_gene: TRBV6-1; abundance: -; CDR3nt: TGCACCGCAGGGGAGCTCACAGTTACGCAGTATTTT; CDR3aa: CTAGELTVTQYF
d_gene: -; j_gene: TRBJ2-1; v_gene: TRBV4-2; abundance: -; CDR3nt: TGTGTCAACAGCCTAGGGCACAGCGACAATGAGCAGTTCTTC; CDR3aa: CVNSLGHSDNEQFF
d_gene: -; j_gene: TRBJ2-7; v_gene: TRBV10-3; abundance: -; CDR3nt: TGTGCCACGTCCCAGGGAAACGAGCTGTACTTC; CDR3aa: CATSQGNELYF